The present TCR beta chain was sequenced within a study of T cells in Graves' hyperthyroidism and ophthalmopathy. RNA transcripts gave rise to amplified TCR beta CDR3 regions. Carried out on the TCR CDR3, a first-round RT-PCR used the HTBI primer set. TCRdb re-called the multiplex PCR reads through MiXCR, storing one row per CDR3 protein. The sample has around 250,000 distinct CDR3 sequences; just over 14% are singletons. The CDR3 length is 15 residues. J gave up 3 bases and V 3 bases, and 0 bases lay outside the gene matches. Germline CDR1 DFQATT, CDR2 SNEGSKA (reference sequence). Overall study findings and caveats: Blood also showed most of the thyroid clonotypes that were expanded above 0.001.

This clonotype occurred many times. No antigen is known for it. Sequencing was done on a sample of blood. The receptor's source is a middle-aged woman with Graves' hyperthyroidism that later progressed to Graves' ophthalmopathy. The chain has TRBV20-1 and TRBJ2-1; 15 nucleotides agree with TRBD2. CDR3 sequence reads: CSARGLAGGYNEQFF. The CDR3 region has the DNA TGCAGTGCTAGGGGACTAGCGGGAGGCTACAATGAGCAGTTCTTC.